The text below deals with one T cell receptor (beta chain). The antigen is undetermined. The data belong to a study of T cells after yellow fever vaccination. Template-switching 5'RACE yielded the TCR cDNA; a universal primer site and UMIs were added in the process. MiXCR, run by TCRdb on the 5' RACE reads, gives a single entry per CDR3 protein. In the table there are 300,000 or so distinct CDR3 sequences, around 13% of which are singletons. Study-wide findings and caveats: At 95% to 97% for CD4 and approximately 88% for CD8, most primary-vaccination clones showed up again after the booster. Contamination of FACS-sorted repertoires by abundant clonotypes from the bulk population could occur.

This CDR3 comprises 13 residues. This material consisted of CD4+ T cells sorted from PBMCs, taken 45 days after the yellow fever booster vaccination. The sequence was obtained from a man younger than 45 who received the YFV17D yellow fever vaccine. The chain employs TRBV21-1 and TRBJ2-1; the listed D gene, TRBD2, was not tested against the DNA. TRBV21-1 is described as a pseudogene. The CDR3: CASRELAGQSQFF. The CDR3 DNA follows: TGTGCCAGCAGAGAGCTAGCGGGACAATCGCAGTTCTTC.